The 27 T cell receptor beta chains listed next were all sequenced from one sample in a study of blood T cell repertoires in COVID-19. TCRdb's copy holds only in-frame clones and misses some; the assay was immunoSEQ multiplex PCR. The sample shows approximately 290,000 clones, 70% to 90% of them seen only once. The sample taken for sequencing was peripheral blood. All receptors come from a human donor with COVID-19, enrolled during active disease. The donor label of this sample is uncertain.

The J gene is TRBJ1-1, the V gene TRBV5-6; TRBD1 aligns across 7 bases. The V segment lost 4 bases and the J segment 4 bases; nucleotides outside the gene matches: 10. This CDR3 region has 15 residues. CDR1 and CDR2 (germline): SGHDT, YYEEEE. CDR3 loop: CASSPYRQGSTEAFF. Written as DNA, the CDR3 is TGTGCCAGCAGCCCTTACCGACAGGGAAGCACTGAAGCTTTCTTT. The full variable domain, its missing parts supplied by reference TRBV5-6 and TRBJ1-1, is DAGVTQSPTHLIKTRGQQVTLRCSPKSGHDTVSWYQQALGQGPQFIFQYYEEEERQRGNFPDRFSGHQFPNYSSELNVNALLLGDSALYLCASSPYRQGSTEAFFGQGTRLTVV.

This CDR3 reads CASSDGSGANVLTF. The CDR3 bases are TGTGCCAGCAGTGATGGCAGTGGGGCCAACGTCCTGACTTTC. The chain employs TRBV25-1 and TRBJ2-6; D is ambiguous. The V gene's germline CDR1 is MGHDK and CDR2 SYGVNS. The V end was cut by 3 bases, the J end by 3 bases, with 6 bases between. This CDR3 is built from 14 residues.

This clone was counted only a few times. As DNA, the CDR3 is TGTGCCAGTACCGCCGGGACTAGCGGGAGAGGAGAGACCCAGTACTTC. The encoded protein is CASTAGTSGRGETQYF. The chain carries TRBV19 and TRBJ2-5; 14 nucleotides match TRBD2. The germline V gene encodes CDR1 LNHDA and CDR2 SQIVND (reference sequence). The CDR3 extends over 16 amino acids. After removal of 7 bases from V and 4 bases from J, the junction contained 8 bases not matched to a gene.

This chain links TRBV4-3 with TRBJ2-2, with a tentative D call TRBD2 (6 bases). Germline lookup yields CDR1 LGHNA and CDR2 YSLEER. CDR3 length: 17 residues. V lost 0 bases and J lost 2, with 13 bases in between. CDR3 in amino acids: CASSQETGAGNTGELFF. CDR3 nucleotide sequence: TGCGCCAGCAGCCAAGAAACCGGGGCGGGAAACACCGGGGAGCTGTTTTTT.

This clone was detected many times. The J gene is TRBJ2-7, the V gene TRBV28; D remains ambiguous. Per germline, CDR1 MDHEN and CDR2 SYDVKM. V was trimmed by 2 bases and J by 5 bases, leaving 7 bases between them. There are 12 residues in the CDR3. Here the CDR3 reads CASSLSFDEQYF. The CDR3 region has the DNA TGTGCCAGCAGTTTAAGCTTCGACGAGCAGTACTTC. The entire variable domain, with the rest obtained from reference TRBV28 and TRBJ2-7, is as follows: DVKVTQSSRYLVKRTGEKVFLECVQDMDHENMFWYRQDPGLGLRLIYFSYDVKMKEKGDIPEGYSVSREKKERFSLILESASTNQTSMYLCASSLSFDEQYFGPGTRLTVT.

The table lists this clone with a few counts. The rearrangement uses TRBV11-3 and TRBJ2-1; 11 nucleotides match TRBD2. This CDR3 has 14 amino acids. V was pared by 5 bases and J by 10 bases, with 7 bases of the junction left unmatched. Per the germline V gene, CDR1 is SGHNT and CDR2 is YENEEA. The CDR3 here is CASSHSGRAREQFF. As DNA, the CDR3 is TGTGCCAGCAGCCATAGCGGGAGGGCCAGGGAGCAGTTCTTC.

The genes are TRBV7-2 and TRBJ1-5, with 8 bases fitting TRBD1. This CDR3 is 15 amino acids long. After removal of 5 bases from V and 7 bases from J, the junction contained 10 bases not matched to a gene. CDR1 and CDR2 (germline): SGHTA, FQGNSA. The chain's CDR3 is CASSPRTGPSQPQHF. The CDR3 nucleotides are TGTGCCAGCAGCCCCCGGACAGGGCCTTCGCAGCCCCAGCATTTT.

V is TRBV5-1 and J is TRBJ1-1, with 7 nucleotides matching TRBD1. Germline lookup yields CDR1 SGHRS and CDR2 YFSETQ. V was pared by 4 bases and J by 5 bases, with 8 bases of the junction left unmatched. CDR3 size: 14 residues. The CDR3 nucleotides are TGCGCCAGCAGCGCAAACAGGGGTCAGACTGAAGCTTTCTTT. Translated, it gives CASSANRGQTEAFF.

J is TRBJ1-4 and V is TRBV10-2; TRBD1 aligns across 9 bases. The germline CDR1 and CDR2 sequences are WSHSY and SAAADI. Trimming cost V 7 bases and J 8 bases; bases outside gene matches: 8. This CDR3 contains 14 residues. The CDR3 sequence is CASTQTGGREKLFF. Here the CDR3 DNA reads TGCGCCAGCACCCAGACAGGGGGGAGGGAAAAACTGTTTTTT.

This rearrangement joins TRBV19 to TRBJ1-1; 12 nucleotides align to TRBD1. The V and J ends lost 8 bases and 3 bases, in that order; junction bases with no gene match: 4. The CDR3 extends over 14 amino acids. Germline V CDR1 and CDR2: LNHDA, SQIVND (reference sequence). This CDR3 reads CASGGTGGHTEAFF. In DNA form, the CDR3 reads TGTGCCAGTGGGGGGACAGGGGGCCACACTGAAGCTTTCTTT.

This clone was observed a single time. The chain is built from TRBV7-9 and TRBJ2-3, with D possibly matching TRBD1 (6 bases). The V end was cut by 1 base, the J end by 2 bases, with 10 bases between. The germline V gene encodes CDR1 SEHNR and CDR2 FQNEAQ (reference sequence). The CDR3 has 15 amino acids. This chain's CDR3 is CASSLGDIYTDTQYF. CDR3 DNA: TGTGCCAGCAGCTTAGGGGACATCTACACAGATACGCAGTATTTT.

This clone has only a few counts. This chain connects TRBV5-8 to TRBJ1-2, with TRBD1 identical over 9 bases. Trimming at V came to 1 base and at J to 2 bases, leaving 9 bases not matched to a gene. The CDR3 totals 17 residues. Germline V gives CDR1 SGHTS, CDR2 YDEGEE. CDR3 DNA sequence: TGTGCCAGCAGCTTGCATAGGGGACAGGGCGAGAACTATGGCTACACCTTC. It translates to CASSLHRGQGENYGYTF.

In this sample, this clone turned up once. The chain carries TRBV19 and TRBJ2-7, with 14 nucleotides matching TRBD2. The CDR3 runs to 16 residues. CDR1 LNHDA and CDR2 SQIVND come from the germline V gene (reference sequence). With V trimmed by 6 bases and J by 3 bases, 7 bases remained unmatched. Written as DNA, the CDR3 is TGTGCCAGTAGCAAAGGGACTAGCGGGGGCATCTACGAGCAGTACTTC. As protein: CASSKGTSGGIYEQYF.

V and J are TRBV29-1 and TRBJ2-2; D is unresolved. Germline values: CDR1 SQVTM, CDR2 ANQGSEA. Trimming removed 1 base from V and 1 base from J, with 4 bases in between. The CDR3 extends over 13 amino acids. The CDR3 nucleotides are TGCAGCGTTGAAGTCAGGAACACCGGGGAGCTGTTTTTT. This codes for CSVEVRNTGELFF.

The chain joins TRBV30 to TRBJ2-7; D uncertain. Between the trimmed V and J ends, which lost 5 bases and 5 bases, there was a span of 13 bases. The CDR3 length is 12 residues. Germline V gene data show CDR1 as GTSNPN and CDR2 as SVGIG (reference sequence). The CDR3 DNA reads TGTGCCTGGCCTTTCCCACGGGACGAGCAGTACTTC. It translates to CAWPFPRDEQYF.

This sequence joins TRBV3-1 (or the pseudogene TRBV3-2) and TRBJ1-1; possible D gene TRBD1, 5 bases. V lost 4 bases and J 4 bases, leaving 13 bases between the germline ends. This CDR3 spans 14 amino acids. Germline CDR1 is LGHDT and CDR2 is YNNKEL (reference sequence). CDR3 sequence: CASSLGAGSTEAFF. In DNA, the CDR3 is TGTGCCAGCAGCCTTGGGGCTGGCTCCACTGAAGCTTTCTTT.

The genes are TRBV4-2 and TRBJ2-3, with D perhaps TRBD2 (5 bases). There are 16 residues in the CDR3. Trimming left V 0 bases short and J 6 bases short, with 16 bases between. CDR1 is LGHNA, CDR2 YNFKEQ, per germline. The chain's CDR3 is CASSQDLREGWDTQYF. The CDR3 DNA follows: TGTGCCAGCAGCCAAGATTTGAGAGAGGGATGGGATACGCAGTATTTT.

V usage is TRBV19 and J usage is TRBJ2-6; 7 nucleotides line up with TRBD2. V was pared by 0 bases and J by 0 bases, with 2 bases of the junction left unmatched. The CDR3 totals 17 residues. From germline, CDR1 is LNHDA and CDR2 SQIVND (reference sequence). In DNA, the CDR3 is TGTGCCAGTAGTATAGATTGGGGGGGCTCTGGGGCCAACGTCCTGACTTTC. Protein: CASSIDWGGSGANVLTF.

The CDR3 nucleotides are TGTGCCAGCAGCTCCCGGGACAGGGACACTGAAGCTTTCTTT. As protein: CASSSRDRDTEAFF. The chain uses TRBV9 and TRBJ1-1, with TRBD1 matching over 9 bases. Germline V CDR1 and CDR2: SGDLS, YYNGEE. This CDR3 is built from 14 residues. Trimming took 4 bases from V and 3 from J; bases not matched to a gene: 4.

The chain has TRBV5-1 and TRBJ2-1; TRBD1 matches 9 bases. The CDR3 extends over 16 amino acids. Germline values: CDR1 SGHRS, CDR2 YFSETQ. Trimming removed 0 bases from V and 8 bases from J; junction bases left unmatched: 9. In DNA form, the CDR3 reads TGCGCCAGCAGCTTGGAAGGAAGGACAGGGGTGGATGAGCAGTTCTTC. This gives the protein CASSLEGRTGVDEQFF.

The chain carries TRBV21-1 and TRBJ1-5; the table's D call TRBD1 went unverified against the DNA. TRBV21-1 is assigned pseudogene status. There are 17 residues in the CDR3. The CDR3 region has the DNA TGTGCCAGCAGCAAGCCCGGGACAGATTATAGCAATCAGCCCCAGCATTTT. Translating it yields CASSKPGTDYSNQPQHF.

The CDR3 is CASSSALAGDNNEQFF. DNA for the CDR3: TGTGCCAGCAGCTCCGCCCTAGCGGGAGATAACAATGAGCAGTTCTTC. The V gene is TRBV5-4, the J gene TRBJ2-1, with 10 bases lining up with TRBD2. CDR3 length: 16 amino acids. CDR1 is SGHNT and CDR2 is YYREEE in the germline V gene (reference sequence). Trimming took 3 bases from V and 5 from J; bases not matched to a gene: 8.

V and J are TRBV11-2 and TRBJ2-1; 9 positions match TRBD2. The ends lost 5 bases at V and 3 bases at J; junction bases unmatched: 2. This CDR3 region has 14 residues. Germline V lookup: CDR1 SGHAT, CDR2 FQNNGV. The CDR3 DNA reads as TGTGCCAGCAGCCCGACTAGCGGCTACAATGAGCAGTTCTTC. It codes for CASSPTSGYNEQFF.

The chain couples TRBV4-1 to TRBJ2-3; tentatively, D is TRBD2 (5 bases). The CDR3 is made up of 16 amino acids. V was trimmed by 0 bases and J by 1 base, leaving 11 bases between them. Per the germline V gene, CDR1 is MGHRA and CDR2 is YSYEKL. This chain's CDR3 is CASSQEASSGTDTQYF. CDR3 nucleotides: TGCGCCAGCAGCCAAGAAGCTAGCTCGGGCACAGATACGCAGTATTTT.

The chain carries TRBV5-1 and TRBJ2-7; D may be TRBD1 (6 bases). This CDR3 comprises 15 residues. The V gene lost 2 bases and the J gene lost 1 base, with 13 bases spanning the gap. Per the germline V gene, CDR1 is SGHRS and CDR2 is YFSETQ. CDR3 sequence: CASSLGQGISYEQYF. CDR3 DNA: TGCGCCAGCAGCTTAGGGCAGGGGATTTCCTACGAGCAGTACTTC.

CDR3 sequence (DNA): TGTGCCAGCAGCGCCGACGACAGGGGCGGCTATGGCTACACCTTC. Amino acids: CASSADDRGGYGYTF. The chain has TRBV9 and TRBJ1-2; 8 bases agree with TRBD1. Germline V gene sequence: CDR1 SGDLS, CDR2 YYNGEE. CDR3 length equals 15 residues. V trimming: 3 bases; J trimming: 4 bases; junction bases outside the gene matches: 8.

The chain links TRBV24-1 to TRBJ2-3, with TRBD2 matching over 9 bases. V gave up 6 bases and J gave up 4 bases; unmatched junction bases: 4. Germline V CDR1 and CDR2: KGHDR, SFDVKD. CDR3 length: 14 amino acids. The CDR3 spells CATSIAGDADTQYF. In DNA, the CDR3 is TGTGCCACCAGTATAGCGGGAGACGCAGATACGCAGTATTTT.